The clone carrying this T cell receptor beta chain was detected ten times or more. Germline V lookup: CDR1 SEHNR, CDR2 FQNEAQ (reference sequence). The CDR3 is 15 amino acids. V gave up 2 bases and J gave up 8 bases, with 18 bases separating them. This specimen belongs to a study of beta chain features in type 1 diabetes. Expressed TCRB transcripts were sequenced, since all the RNA that had been isolated was reverse transcribed. The method was immunoSEQ multiplex PCR; TCRdb's version includes in-frame clones alone and lacks a portion of them. This sample has about 620,000 clones; around 16% occur once, and the top ten carry 0.07% to 0.095%.

The sequence was obtained from a young man in good health. The sample taken for sequencing was naive CD4+ T cells from blood. This chain uses TRBV7-9 with TRBJ1-2; perhaps TRBD1 as D (5 bases). CDR3 loop: CASSLLVGPGNGYTF. CDR3 in DNA: TGTGCCAGCAGCTTATTGGTCGGGCCAGGGAACGGCTACACCTTC.